A selection of T cell receptor beta chains follows, all from one sample in a study of T cell clones after liver transplantation. Produced via immunoSEQ multiplex PCR; TCRdb's table is partial and in-frame only. The repertoire consists of about 99,000 clones, with approximately 79% occurring once and the leading ten covering approximately 2.9%. The starting material was CD4+ T cells from blood, obtained 45 to 50 months after liver transplant. The receptor source for this set is a human patient who received a liver transplant. Some of the T cells may derive from the graft donor. Both conserved end residues are part of each CDR3. A D gene is named only where the DNA matches it firmly. Clone size, where shown, is once, few, many, or a class for clones that have expanded.

v_call,j_call,clone_size,d_call,cdr3_nt,cdr3_aa
TRBV7-2,TRBJ1-6,-,TRBD1,TGTGCCACCCCATACGGGCAGGGGGCCAATTCACCCCTCCACTTT,CATPYGQGANSPLHF
TRBV7-8,TRBJ1-6,-,-,TGTGCCAGCAGCTTAGGTGGGGGGCGGGATTCACCCCTCCACTTT,CASSLGGGRDSPLHF
TRBV11-2,TRBJ1-2,-,-,TGTGCCAGCAGCTTAGGGGCCCCTGGTGGCTACACCTTC,CASSLGAPGGYTF
TRBV7-2,TRBJ2-1,-,TRBD2,TGTGCCAGCAGCCTAGCGGGAGAGATTCGGTTCTTC,CASSLAGEIRFF
TRBV20-1,TRBJ2-5,-,-,TGCAGTGCTAGAGGGGAGACCCAGTACTTC,CSARGETQYF
TRBV18,TRBJ2-1,-,TRBD2,TGTGCCAGCTCAGAACTAGCGGAGAATGCTGAGCAGTTCTTC,CASSELAENAEQFF
TRBV7-2,TRBJ2-1,-,-,TGTGCCAGCAGCTTGGCCCCCGGGACCCTCAATGAGCAGTTCTTC,CASSLAPGTLNEQFF
TRBV5-5,TRBJ1-2,-,-,TGCGCCAGCAGCCAAGACATCATCCCTGGAAACTATGGCTACACCTTC,CASSQDIIPGNYGYTF
TRBV28,TRBJ1-2,-,TRBD1,TGTGCCAGCAGTCTTAACCAGGGGGGCTATGGCTACACCTTC,CASSLNQGGYGYTF
TRBV10-3,TRBJ1-1,-,-,TGTGCCATCAGTGAAGAGGGAGTTGAGAACACTGAAGCTTTCTTT,CAISEEGVENTEAFF
TRBV7-2,TRBJ1-4,-,-,TGTGCCAGCAGCTTAGATGGGTACGAAAAACTGTTTTTT,CASSLDGYEKLFF
TRBV7-8,TRBJ2-6,-,TRBD1,TGTGCCAGCAGCTTTATGAGACAGGGGTCTGGGGCCAACGTCCTGACTTTC,CASSFMRQGSGANVLTF
TRBV27,TRBJ2-7,-,-,TGTGCCAGCAGTTTAGGCCACCCTACCTACGAGCAGTACTTC,CASSLGHPTYEQYF
TRBV28,TRBJ1-2,-,-,TGTGCCAGCAGCCCGGCTACGAACTATGGCTACACCTTC,CASSPATNYGYTF
TRBV5-1,TRBJ2-1,once,TRBD1,TGCGCCAGCAGCCTGGGACAGGGGGATGGTGAGCAGTTCTTC,CASSLGQGDGEQFF
TRBV7-2,TRBJ2-5,-,-,TGTGCCAGCAACAAACATTCGGGGGCCCAAGAGACCCAGTACTTC,CASNKHSGAQETQYF
TRBV5-1,TRBJ2-1,-,TRBD1,TGCGCCAGCAGCTGGCTCCGACAGGGGAACTATGAGCAGTTCTTC,CASSWLRQGNYEQFF
TRBV19,TRBJ1-1,-,-,TGTGCCAGTATTTCCGTAAGGAACACTGAAGCTTTCTTT,CASISVRNTEAFF
TRBV29-1,TRBJ1-2,-,-,TGCAGCGTTGGAGAGTTGAGTTCTGGCTACACCTTC,CSVGELSSGYTF
TRBV9,TRBJ2-3,-,-,TGTGCCAGCAGCGCAATGTCCAGCCAGGATACGCAGTATTTT,CASSAMSSQDTQYF
TRBV29-1,TRBJ2-5,-,-,TGCAGCGTTGAGGGCAATCTGAAAGAGACCCAGTACTTC,CSVEGNLKETQYF
TRBV7-3,TRBJ2-1,-,TRBD2,TGTGCCAGCAGCTTATGGCCGACTAGCGGGAGATCTGAGCAGTTCTTC,CASSLWPTSGRSEQFF
TRBV18,TRBJ2-5,-,-,TGTGCCAGCTCACCACCGAATACGGGGCAAGAGACCCAGTACTTC,CASSPPNTGQETQYF
TRBV5-5,TRBJ2-7,-,TRBD1,TGTGCCAGCAGCAGGGATCCGGGACAGGGGATCTACGAGCAGTACTTC,CASSRDPGQGIYEQYF
TRBV5-1,TRBJ1-2,-,-,TGCGCCAGCAGCTTAAACGGACAGCGAGATGGCTACACCTTC,CASSLNGQRDGYTF
TRBV13,TRBJ1-4,-,TRBD1,TGTGCCAGCAGCCCAGTCGGGACAGGGGACGAAAAACTGTTTTTT,CASSPVGTGDEKLFF
TRBV27,TRBJ2-3,-,TRBD2,TGTGCCAGCAGTTCCCCATTGACTAGCGGGGTACTCACAGATACGCAGTATTTT,CASSSPLTSGVLTDTQYF
TRBV5-4,TRBJ2-3,-,-,TGTGCCAGCAGTAGCAGGACCGAACAGGTAGATACGCAGTATTTT,CASSSRTEQVDTQYF
TRBV7-8,TRBJ1-6,-,TRBD1,TGTGCCAGCAGCTTAGAATGGGGACAGGGGAATTCACCCCTCCACTTT,CASSLEWGQGNSPLHF
TRBV4-3,TRBJ1-2,-,TRBD1,TGCGCCAGCAGGTACACAGGGGATCCCTATGGCTACACCTTC,CASRYTGDPYGYTF
TRBV5-1,TRBJ1-1,few,-,TGCGCCAGCACCATACAAGGGGGGAAGCTTATGAACACTGAAGCTTTCTTT,CASTIQGGKLMNTEAFF
TRBV7-9,TRBJ2-7,-,TRBD2,TGTGCCAGCAGCTTAGAACTAGCGGCCTCCGAGCAGTACTTC,CASSLELAASEQYF
TRBV7-3,TRBJ2-1,-,TRBD2,TGTGCCAGCAGGCCCCCTCAGCGGGGGTACAATGAGCAGTTCTTC,CASRPPQRGYNEQFF
TRBV18,TRBJ1-3,-,-,TGTGCCAGCTCACCTCCCGTACGACGGTACTCTGGAAACACCATATATTTT,CASSPPVRRYSGNTIYF
TRBV7-2,TRBJ2-1,-,TRBD2,TGTGCCAGCAGCTTAGGGGGACTAGCGGGAACGGGTGAGCAGTTCTTC,CASSLGGLAGTGEQFF
TRBV27,TRBJ2-3,-,-,TGTGCCAGCAGTTTAGGGGTCTCTAGGGGGACAGATACGCAGTATTTT,CASSLGVSRGTDTQYF
TRBV14,TRBJ1-2,few,-,TGTGCCAGCAGCCAAGTGGGGTATGGCTACACCTTC,CASSQVGYGYTF
TRBV18,TRBJ1-2,-,-,TGTGCCAGCTCACTCGACGCGGACTATGGCTACACCTTC,CASSLDADYGYTF
TRBV6-5,TRBJ2-7,-,-,TGTGCCAGCAGGAAAGGGATTTACACCTACGAGCAGTACTTC,CASRKGIYTYEQYF
TRBV18,TRBJ1-4,-,-,TGTGCCAGCTCACCCGGGCGGGCAACTAATGAAAAACTGTTTTTT,CASSPGRATNEKLFF
TRBV27,TRBJ1-6,-,-,TGTGCCAGCAGTTTATCTCCAGGGAATTATTCACCCCTCCACTTT,CASSLSPGNYSPLHF
TRBV18,TRBJ1-6,-,TRBD1,TGTGCCAGCTCACTATCTGGACAGGGAAATTCACCCCTCCACTTT,CASSLSGQGNSPLHF
TRBV29-1,TRBJ2-1,-,TRBD2,TGCAGCGTTGGAGGCGGGAGCGGGAGGGCCGGAATAGTCACCTACAATGAGCAGTTCTTC,CSVGGGSGRAGIVTYNEQFF
TRBV10-3,TRBJ2-3,once,TRBD2,TGTGCCATCAGCCAGCTTAGCGGGAGTGGCACAGATACGCAGTATTTT,CAISQLSGSGTDTQYF
TRBV6-1,TRBJ2-5,-,TRBD1,TGTGCCAGCAGTGGACAGGGGCAAGGAGAGACCCAGTACTTC,CASSGQGQGETQYF
TRBV7-3,TRBJ1-1,-,-,TGTGCCAGCAGCTTGGTCCTGAACACTGAAGCTTTCTTT,CASSLVLNTEAFF
TRBV6-1,TRBJ1-4,-,-,TGTGCCAGCAGGGAGTCGGGGTGGAATGAAAAACTGTTTTTT,CASRESGWNEKLFF
TRBV7-3,TRBJ2-7,once,TRBD1,TGTGCCAGCAGTCGGGACAGGGGAATCAACGAGCAGTACTTC,CASSRDRGINEQYF
TRBV19,TRBJ2-1,-,-,TGTGCCAGTAGTATCTCCAACTATGGACCGGACAATGAGCAGTTCTTC,CASSISNYGPDNEQFF
TRBV12-2,TRBJ2-7,-,-,TGTGCAAGTCGCTCAGGGGATATCGGGGGGGCAGGCTACGAGCAGTACTTC,CASRSGDIGGAGYEQYF
TRBV7-3,TRBJ1-2,once,-,TGTGCCAGCAGCTTACTGGCAGGGTCGGGCGGCTACACCTTC,CASSLLAGSGGYTF
TRBV27,TRBJ1-2,-,-,TGTGCCAGCAGTTTATCCGGGTCTGGTAACTATGGCTACACCTTC,CASSLSGSGNYGYTF
TRBV27,TRBJ2-1,-,-,TGTGCCAGCAGTTTAATATACGCCTCTGGTGAGCAGTTCTTC,CASSLIYASGEQFF
TRBV5-1,TRBJ2-3,-,-,TGCGCCAGCAGCTTGCCTCAAGCAGATACGCAGTATTTT,CASSLPQADTQYF
TRBV15,TRBJ2-2,once,TRBD2,TGTGCCACCAGCGGTAGCGGGGGGGCGCACACCGGGGAGCTGTTTTTT,CATSGSGGAHTGELFF